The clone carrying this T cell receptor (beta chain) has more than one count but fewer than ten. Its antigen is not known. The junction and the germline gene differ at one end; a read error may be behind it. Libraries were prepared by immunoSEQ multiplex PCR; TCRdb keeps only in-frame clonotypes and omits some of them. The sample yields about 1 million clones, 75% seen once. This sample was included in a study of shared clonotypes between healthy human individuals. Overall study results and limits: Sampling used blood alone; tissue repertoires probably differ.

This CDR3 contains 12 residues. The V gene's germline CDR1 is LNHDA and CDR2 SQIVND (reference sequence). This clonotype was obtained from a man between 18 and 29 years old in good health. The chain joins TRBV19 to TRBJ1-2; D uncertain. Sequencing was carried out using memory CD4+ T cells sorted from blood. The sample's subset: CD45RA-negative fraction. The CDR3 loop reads CASSELSYGYAF. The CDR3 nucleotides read TGTGCCAGTAGTGAACTGAGCTATGGCTACGCCTTC.